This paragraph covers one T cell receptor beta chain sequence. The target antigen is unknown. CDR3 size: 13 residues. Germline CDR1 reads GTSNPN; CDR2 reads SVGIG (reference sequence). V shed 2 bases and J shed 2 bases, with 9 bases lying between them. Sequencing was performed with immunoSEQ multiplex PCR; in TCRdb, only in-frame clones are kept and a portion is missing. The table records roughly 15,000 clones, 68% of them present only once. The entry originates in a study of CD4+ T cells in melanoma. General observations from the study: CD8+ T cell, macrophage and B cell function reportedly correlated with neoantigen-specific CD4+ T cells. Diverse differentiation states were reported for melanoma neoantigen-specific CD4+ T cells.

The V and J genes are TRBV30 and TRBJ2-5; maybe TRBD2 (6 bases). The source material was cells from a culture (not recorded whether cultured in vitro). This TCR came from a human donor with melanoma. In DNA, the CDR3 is TGTGCCTGGAGTCCCGCGGGACAAGAGACCCAGTACTTC. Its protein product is CAWSPAGQETQYF.